A single sample is the source of the 27 T cell receptor beta chains below, sequenced in a study of shared clonotypes between healthy human individuals (dated by TCRdb to 2019 to 2021). The library was obtained by the immunoSEQ multiplex PCR assay. What TCRdb holds here is the immuneACCESS table cut down to in-frame rearrangements. Part of the clones is not present; checked against another copy, under half of the missing clones reflect an unresolved V gene, and the others are unexplained. The sample includes about 640,000 clones, with 55% to 75% observed a single time. The ten biggest clones cover 1.8% of the sample. The sample taken for sequencing was memory CD4+ T cells sorted from blood. The cell subset or site label, as the study defines it: CD45RA-negative fraction. The receptor set was obtained from a woman between 25 and 40 years old in good health.

This rearrangement joins TRBV19 to TRBJ2-6, with unresolved D. There are 15 residues in the CDR3. Looked up from germline, CDR1 is LNHDA and CDR2 is SQIVND (reference sequence). The V gene lost 7 bases and the J gene lost 4 bases, with 14 bases spanning the gap. The CDR3 is CASTGIGSGANVLTF. The CDR3 DNA is TGTGCCAGTACAGGTATAGGTTCCGGGGCCAACGTCCTGACTTTC.

The chain uses TRBV18 and TRBJ1-5, with D possibly TRBD1 on 5 matching bases. Germline lookup yields CDR1 KGHSH and CDR2 LQKENI. V was cut by 3 bases and J by 3 bases, with 12 bases left in between. CDR3 size: 15 residues. The CDR3 DNA is TGTGCCAGCTCACCGGGGGGGAACATCAATCAGCCCCAGCATTTT. It specifies CASSPGGNINQPQHF.

The rearrangement links TRBV28 to TRBJ2-7; 11 bases are shared with TRBD2. The ends lost 8 bases at V and 3 bases at J; junction bases unmatched: 6. The CDR3 has 14 residues. Germline CDR1 reads MDHEN; CDR2 reads SYDVKM. For the CDR3, the DNA is TGTGCCAGCTCCAAGGGACTAGCGGTCTACGAGCAGTACTTC. It specifies CASSKGLAVYEQYF.

The V gene is TRBV6-6, the J gene TRBJ1-1; no firm D call. The germline gives CDR1 MNHNY, CDR2 SVGAGI (reference sequence). CDR3 length: 11 amino acids. Trimming removed 8 bases from V and 11 bases from J, with 15 bases in between. The CDR3 nucleotides read TGTGCCAGCCTTACGGCGGGAGGGGCTTTCTTT. Its protein is CASLTAGGAFF.

The chain combines TRBV28 with TRBJ2-1; D uncertain. With 4 bases removed from V and 0 bases from J, the gap between germline ends came to 7 bases. The length of the CDR3 is 14 residues. Germline V gene lookup returns CDR1 MDHEN and CDR2 SYDVKM. CDR3 in amino acids: CASSWGSSYNEQFF. In DNA, the CDR3 is TGTGCCAGCAGTTGGGGAAGCTCCTACAATGAGCAGTTCTTC.

The chain is built from TRBV5-6 and TRBJ2-5, with 7 bases matching TRBD2. V lost 4 bases, J lost 4 bases, and 10 bases stayed unmatched. The germline V gene encodes CDR1 SGHDT and CDR2 YYEEEE. The CDR3 is made up of 15 amino acids. The CDR3 reads CASSRSTSSGETQYF. Written as DNA, the CDR3 is TGTGCCAGCAGCCGCTCGACTAGCTCGGGAGAGACCCAGTACTTC.

The V and J genes are TRBV28 and TRBJ2-7, with a weak D call TRBD2 (6 bases). CDR1 is MDHEN, CDR2 SYDVKM, per germline. V was cut by 6 bases and J by 3 bases, with 18 bases left in between. CDR3 length equals 15 residues. CDR3 residues: CASSLKKRAGYEQYF. The CDR3 DNA reads as TGTGCCAGCAGCTTAAAAAAGCGGGCCGGCTACGAGCAGTACTTC.

This sequence joins TRBV27 and TRBJ2-6; D is unresolved. Germline V CDR1 and CDR2: MNHEY, SMNVEV (reference sequence). CDR3 length: 15 amino acids. V lost 6 bases and J lost 0, with 9 bases in between. CDR3 in amino acids: CASRYRFSGANVLTF. As DNA, the CDR3 is TGTGCCAGCAGATATAGGTTCTCTGGGGCCAACGTCCTGACTTTC.

This clone was detected many times. The V gene is TRBV18, the J gene TRBJ2-2; 8 bases line up with TRBD2. Germline trimming cut 4 bases from V and 0 bases from J; bases unmatched to any gene: 7. The CDR3 has 17 residues. CDR1 is KGHSH and CDR2 is LQKENI in the germline V gene. CDR3 amino acids: CASSLGLAATNTGELFF. The CDR3 DNA reads as TGTGCCAGCTCACTAGGACTAGCCGCAACGAACACCGGGGAGCTGTTTTTT.

This clone appeared a single time. The gene calls are TRBV5-8 and TRBJ1-3; a weak D match, TRBD1 (5 bases). V was cut by 4 bases and J by 0 bases, with 17 bases left in between. Looked up from germline, CDR1 is SGHTS and CDR2 is YDEGEE. CDR3 length equals 17 residues. The CDR3 nucleotides are TGTGCCAGCAGCCTCATAACAGGACACCACTCTGGAAACACCATATATTTT. The encoded protein is CASSLITGHHSGNTIYF.

CDR3 loop: CASILGRGGFGNTIYF. CDR3 nucleotide sequence: TGTGCCAGCATCCTAGGGAGGGGAGGGTTTGGAAACACCATATATTTT. The chain uses TRBV28 and TRBJ1-3, with D possibly matching TRBD1 (5 bases). Trimming took off 7 bases at V and 3 bases at J, with 19 bases between the two ends. The CDR3 loop spans 16 amino acids. The germline gives CDR1 MDHEN, CDR2 SYDVKM.

The CDR3 loop is CASSQVGGVWSEQYF. The CDR3, as DNA: TGTGCCAGCAGCCAAGTAGGCGGAGTTTGGAGCGAGCAGTACTTC. This chain links TRBV14 with TRBJ2-5, with no clear D. The DNA end is more similar to TRBJ2-7, so the J call may be wrong. The CDR3 has 15 residues. Germline V CDR1 and CDR2: SGHDN, FVKESK.

The rearrangement uses TRBV11-2 and TRBJ1-4, with D possibly matching TRBD1 (5 bases). CDR1 and CDR2 (germline): SGHAT, FQNNGV. This CDR3 spans 15 amino acids. V dropped 5 bases and J dropped 2 bases, with 12 bases sitting between them. The CDR3 DNA reads as TGTGCCAGCAGCGTAAGGGGATTCACTAATGAAAAACTGTTTTTT. This encodes CASSVRGFTNEKLFF.

This clone was seen only a few times. The chain carries TRBV7-9 and TRBJ2-1; D is ambiguous. This CDR3 has 11 amino acids. Germline CDR1 SEHNR, CDR2 FQNEAQ (reference sequence). Trimming took off 3 bases at V and 12 bases at J, with 9 bases between the two ends. The CDR3 protein is CASSFSSGQFF. DNA for the CDR3: TGTGCCAGCAGCTTTAGCTCGGGGCAGTTCTTC.

This clone was counted between two and nine times. This chain links TRBV25-1 with TRBJ1-2, with D unresolved. Trimming pared 3 bases from V and 4 bases from J, leaving 12 bases between. The CDR3 has 14 amino acids. Looked up from germline, CDR1 is MGHDK and CDR2 is SYGVNS. The CDR3 DNA is TGTGCCAGCAGTGAGGGCACTTGGGGCTATGGCTACACCTTC. Residues: CASSEGTWGYGYTF.

This clone was found a few times. The V gene is TRBV10-2, the J gene TRBJ2-1; the match to TRBD1 covers 8 bases. V was clipped by 6 bases and J by 6 bases; unmatched bases: 7. The CDR3 totals 14 residues. Per the germline V gene, CDR1 is WSHSY and CDR2 is SAAADI. This CDR3 reads CASRSGQGGNEQFF. The CDR3 coding sequence is TGCGCCAGCAGGTCTGGACAGGGTGGCAATGAGCAGTTCTTC.

Turning to this clone: Just one base apart from a much larger clone, this may be a read error. The chain has TRBV5-8 and TRBJ1-1; D gene uncertain. Germline CDR1 and CDR2: SGHTS and YDEGEE. The CDR3 covers 17 residues. V shed 1 base and J shed 0 bases, with 16 bases lying between them. CDR3 protein: CASSLWRGRVMNTEAFF. CDR3 coding DNA: TGTGCCAGCAGCTTGTGGCGGGGAAGGGTGATGAACACTGAAGCTTTCTTT.

The gene calls are TRBV18 and TRBJ2-1, with 9 bases lining up with TRBD2. Germline V CDR1 and CDR2: KGHSH, LQKENI. The CDR3 has 15 residues. V trimming: 3 bases; J trimming: 6 bases; junction bases outside the gene matches: 6. Written as DNA, the CDR3 is TGTGCCAGCTCACCGAGGACTAGCGTGGGCAATGAGCAGTTCTTC. Its translation: CASSPRTSVGNEQFF.

The J gene is TRBJ2-1, the V gene TRBV7-6; TRBD2 matches 12 bases. The CDR3 contains 15 residues. Germline V gene data show CDR1 as SGHVS and CDR2 as FNYEAQ. Losses at the gene ends were 1 base for V and 7 bases for J; bases not matched to a gene: 2. CDR3 DNA sequence: TGTGCCAGCAGCTTAGGGACTAGCGGGAATAATGAGCAGTTCTTC. Its protein product is CASSLGTSGNNEQFF.

J is TRBJ1-5 and V is TRBV10-3, with TRBD1 identical over 7 bases. CDR3 length: 14 residues. CDR1 ENHRY and CDR2 SYGVKD come from the germline V gene. The V and J ends lost 0 bases and 4 bases, in that order; junction bases with no gene match: 0. This chain's CDR3 is CAISESTGNQPQHF. DNA of the CDR3: TGTGCCATCAGTGAGTCGACAGGGAATCAGCCCCAGCATTTT.

This chain uses TRBV5-1 with TRBJ2-7, with TRBD2 identical over 14 bases. J gave up 6 bases and V 1 base, and 6 bases lay outside the gene matches. Germline assignment: CDR1 SGHRS and CDR2 YFSETQ. This CDR3 is built from 16 residues. The CDR3 region is CASSLSGLAGVSEQYF. The DNA for the CDR3 is TGCGCCAGCAGCTTGTCGGGACTAGCGGGAGTTAGCGAGCAGTACTTC.

The rearrangement links TRBV19 to TRBJ2-1; 9 nucleotides line up with TRBD2. Germline CDR1 reads LNHDA; CDR2 reads SQIVND (reference sequence). V lost 5 bases, J lost 7 bases, and 6 bases stayed unmatched. The CDR3 extends over 14 amino acids. The CDR3 region has the DNA TGTGCCAGTAGTCGGAGCGGGAGGTGGAATGAGCAGTTCTTC. Protein: CASSRSGRWNEQFF.

The chain has TRBV19 and TRBJ2-5; a weak D match, TRBD2 (6 bases). Trimming shortened V by 6 bases and J by 1 base, and 18 bases separated the two germline ends. In germline, CDR1 is LNHDA, CDR2 SQIVND (reference sequence). The CDR3 covers 16 residues. The CDR3 DNA follows: TGTGCCAGTAGCTTCGGGGGAGTCGTAGGCCAAGAGACCCAGTACTTC. Its translation is CASSFGGVVGQETQYF.

The chain has TRBV19 and TRBJ1-2, with 8 nucleotides matching TRBD1. This CDR3 is 13 amino acids long. The trim removed 6 bases at V and 0 bases at J, leaving 0 bases unmatched. Germline V gives CDR1 LNHDA, CDR2 SQIVND (reference sequence). CDR3: CASRDRANYGYTF. CDR3 nucleotides: TGTGCCAGTAGGGACAGGGCTAACTATGGCTACACCTTC.

This clone was counted between two and nine times. The chain has TRBV7-7 and TRBJ2-2, with TRBD2 matching 7 bases. V gave up 6 bases and J gave up 3 bases; unmatched junction bases: 7. Germline loops: CDR1 SSHAT, CDR2 FNYEAQ (reference sequence). This CDR3 region has 15 residues. For the CDR3, the DNA is TGTGCCAGCAGAAAATCTAGCGGTGACACCGGGGAGCTGTTTTTT. This codes for CASRKSSGDTGELFF. Filled out from reference TRBV7-7 and TRBJ2-2, the complete variable domain reads GAGVSQSPRYKVTKRGQDVTLRCDPISSHATLYWYQQALGQGPEFLTYFNYEAQPDKSGLPSDRFSAERPEGSISTLTIQRTEQRDSAMYRCASRKSSGDTGELFFGEGSRLTVL.

The V call is TRBV7-9, the J call TRBJ1-3, with TRBD1 matching 9 bases. The J segment lost 0 bases and the V segment lost 3 bases, leaving 3 bases of the junction unmatched. Germline lookup yields CDR1 SEHNR and CDR2 FQNEAQ (reference sequence). The CDR3 is 16 amino acids. CDR3 protein: CASSFLGQGSGNTIYF. The DNA for the CDR3 is TGTGCCAGCAGCTTCCTGGGACAGGGCTCTGGAAACACCATATATTTT.

The genes are TRBV5-4 and TRBJ1-3, with TRBD1 matching 7 bases. Germline lookup yields CDR1 SGHNT and CDR2 YYREEE (reference sequence). There are 17 residues in the CDR3. Trimming removed 1 base from V and 3 bases from J; junction bases left unmatched: 10. The CDR3 sequence: CASSLRGGGAFGNTIYF. DNA for the CDR3: TGTGCCAGCAGCTTGCGGGGAGGGGGCGCTTTTGGAAACACCATATATTTT.